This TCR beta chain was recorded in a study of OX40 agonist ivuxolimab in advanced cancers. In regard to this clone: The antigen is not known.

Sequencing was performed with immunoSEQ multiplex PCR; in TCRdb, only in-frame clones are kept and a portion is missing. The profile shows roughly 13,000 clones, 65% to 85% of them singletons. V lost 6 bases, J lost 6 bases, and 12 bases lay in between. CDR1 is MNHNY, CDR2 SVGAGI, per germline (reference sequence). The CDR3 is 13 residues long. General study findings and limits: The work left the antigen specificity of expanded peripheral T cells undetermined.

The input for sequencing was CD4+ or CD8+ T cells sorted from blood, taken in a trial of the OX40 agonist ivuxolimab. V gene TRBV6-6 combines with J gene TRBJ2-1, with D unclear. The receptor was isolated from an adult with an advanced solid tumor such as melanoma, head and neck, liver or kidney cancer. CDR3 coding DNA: TGTGCCAGCAGATTGACACGCACCAATGAGCAGTTCTTC. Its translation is CASRLTRTNEQFF.